One and the same sample provided the 19 T cell receptor beta chains below, sequenced in a study of persistence of HIV-infected CD4 T cells. No antigen has been assigned to these receptors. This was the immunoSEQ version 4 assay in survey mode. Sequencing was performed with immunoSEQ multiplex PCR; in TCRdb, only in-frame clones are kept and a portion is missing. The table lists 30,000 to 35,000 clones, roughly four fifths of them singletons. Lysates of CMV-infected fibroblasts at 9.5 to 10 ug/mL stimulated these cells. CD40L-negative CD69-negative CD45RO-high memory CD4+ T cells were sorted as populations depleted of antigen-responding cells. The sample was CD4+ T cells sorted from PBMCs after 18-hour stimulation, taken from a patient who received antiretroviral therapy. The receptors stem from an adult man with HIV who was CMV-seropositive.

The chain uses TRBV7-2 and TRBJ1-5; D gene uncertain. CDR1 and CDR2 from the germline V gene are SGHTA and FQGNSA. The CDR3 is 14 residues long. V shed 0 bases and J shed 3 bases, with 6 bases lying between them. The DNA of the CDR3 is TGTGCCAGCAGCTTAGCGTGGTTCAATCAGCCCCAGCATTTT. This sequence encodes CASSLAWFNQPQHF.

The V call is TRBV11-3, the J call TRBJ2-5, with 8 bases matching TRBD1. The J segment lost 0 bases and the V segment lost 3 bases, leaving 0 bases of the junction unmatched. CDR3 size: 14 residues. Germline CDR1 reads SGHNT; CDR2 reads YENEEA. CDR3 DNA sequence: TGTGCCAGCAGCTTGGGACAGGACCAAGAGACCCAGTACTTC. Translated: CASSLGQDQETQYF.

V usage is TRBV19 and J usage is TRBJ2-5, with 10 bases lining up with TRBD2. This CDR3 has 16 amino acids. J gave up 4 bases and V 5 bases, and 10 bases lay outside the gene matches. The germline V gene encodes CDR1 LNHDA and CDR2 SQIVND (reference sequence). For the CDR3, the DNA is TGTGCCAGTAGTCCGCCGGTAGCGGGGGGCCTAGAGACCCAGTACTTC. Translation: CASSPPVAGGLETQYF.

The chain has TRBV29-1 and TRBJ1-2; no definite D call. CDR3 length: 13 amino acids. V dropped 3 bases and J dropped 0 bases, with 8 bases sitting between them. Germline V gene sequence: CDR1 SQVTM, CDR2 ANQGSEA. CDR3 sequence reads: CSVDPGANYGYTF. The CDR3 nucleotides are TGCAGCGTTGATCCCGGTGCTAACTATGGCTACACCTTC.

This clone was counted a few times. This sequence joins TRBV14 and TRBJ1-3, with 9 bases fitting TRBD1. The CDR3 has 16 residues. Germline CDR1 is SGHDN and CDR2 is FVKESK. After removal of 4 bases from V and 3 bases from J, the junction contained 7 bases not matched to a gene. The CDR3 here is CASSLRDRGDGNTIYF. CDR3 in DNA: TGTGCCAGCAGCCTCCGAGACAGGGGGGATGGAAACACCATATATTTT.

This chain connects TRBV18 to TRBJ1-1; D gene unclear. Trimming pared 5 bases from V and 5 bases from J, leaving 12 bases between. Looked up from germline, CDR1 is KGHSH and CDR2 is LQKENI. This CDR3 is built from 13 residues. The CDR3 sequence: CASSSGRGTEAFF. Written as DNA, the CDR3 is TGTGCCAGCTCATCGGGCCGAGGTACTGAAGCTTTCTTT.

Here the CDR3 reads CASSDGISYEQYF. The CDR3 coding sequence is TGTGCCAGCAGCGACGGGATTTCTTACGAGCAGTACTTC. The chain recombines TRBV9 with TRBJ2-7; D possibly corresponds to TRBD2 (5 bases). CDR3 size: 13 residues. CDR1 SGDLS and CDR2 YYNGEE come from the germline V gene. Trimming pared 3 bases from V and 4 bases from J, leaving 11 bases between.

This rearrangement joins TRBV7-9 to TRBJ1-1, with 9 bases fitting TRBD1. This CDR3 comprises 14 residues. V lost 4 bases to trimming and J lost 6 bases; unmatched junction nucleotides: 6. The germline V gene has CDR1 SEHNR and CDR2 FQNEAQ (reference sequence). This CDR3 is CASSSRDRVAEAFF. In nucleotides, the CDR3 is TGTGCCAGCAGCTCCAGGGACAGGGTAGCTGAAGCTTTCTTT.

The chain uses TRBV10-2 and TRBJ1-2; TRBD1 aligns across 9 bases. Germline V gene sequence: CDR1 WSHSY, CDR2 SAAADI. Trimming removed 6 bases from V and 8 bases from J; junction bases left unmatched: 13. This CDR3 comprises 15 residues. The CDR3 nucleotides are TGCGCCAGCAGGACGACAGGGGGTGCCGATAGGGGCTACACCTTC. Translation gives CASRTTGGADRGYTF.

This clone came up a few times. The chain recombines TRBV6-1 with TRBJ2-2; a possible D gene is TRBD1 (5 bases). V was pared by 2 bases and J by 1 base, with 11 bases between. Germline V gene sequence: CDR1 MNHNS, CDR2 SASEGT. The CDR3 runs 16 residues. The CDR3 loop reads CASSELGLRNTGELFF. Written as DNA, the CDR3 is TGTGCCAGCAGTGAACTGGGGCTGCGGAACACCGGGGAGCTGTTTTTT.

The chain couples TRBV19 to TRBJ1-2; no clear D. There are 14 residues in the CDR3. Germline lookup yields CDR1 LNHDA and CDR2 SQIVND (reference sequence). Trimming pared 7 bases from V and 2 bases from J, leaving 14 bases between. Written as DNA, the CDR3 is TGTGCCAGTATGGGGTCGCAGAGAAACTATGGCTACACCTTC. Protein: CASMGSQRNYGYTF.

This chain uses TRBV6-1 with TRBJ1-2, with D possibly matching TRBD1 (5 bases). Trimming left V 5 bases short and J 5 bases short, with 15 bases between. The CDR3 is made up of 14 amino acids. The V gene's germline CDR1 is MNHNS and CDR2 SASEGT. The CDR3 reads CASSYSRVRYGYTF. The CDR3 DNA sequence: TGTGCCAGCAGTTATAGCAGGGTTCGTTATGGCTACACCTTC.

The J gene is TRBJ2-5, the V gene TRBV7-3, with 9 nucleotides matching TRBD2. This CDR3 is 15 amino acids long. CDR1 SGHTA and CDR2 FQGTGA come from the germline V gene. Germline trimming cut 1 base from V and 3 bases from J; bases unmatched to any gene: 3. CDR3 protein: CASSLRASGKETQYF. CDR3 bases: TGTGCCAGCAGCTTAAGGGCTAGCGGGAAAGAGACCCAGTACTTC.

V is TRBV6-5 and J is TRBJ1-2; D call uncertain. The CDR3 loop spans 14 amino acids. The germline gives CDR1 MNHEY, CDR2 SVGAGI. Trimming removed 6 bases from V and 2 bases from J, with 13 bases in between. The CDR3 loop reads CASSPRAGNYGYTF. The CDR3, as DNA: TGTGCCAGCAGCCCCCGGGCGGGGAACTATGGCTACACCTTC.

This chain connects TRBV5-1 to TRBJ2-1, with 10 bases identical to TRBD1. Trimming took 3 bases from V and 3 from J; bases not matched to a gene: 3. The length of the CDR3 is 15 residues. In germline, CDR1 is SGHRS, CDR2 YFSETQ. CDR3 amino acids: CASSSGTGVYNEQFF. Written as DNA, the CDR3 is TGCGCCAGCAGCTCCGGGACAGGGGTCTACAATGAGCAGTTCTTC.

V is TRBV18 and J is TRBJ2-1, with D perhaps matching TRBD1 or TRBD2 (6 bases each). The CDR3 is 13 residues long. CDR1 KGHSH and CDR2 LQKENI come from the germline V gene. V lost 5 bases and J lost 15, with 20 bases in between. The CDR3 loop is CASSSYPEGGGFF. In DNA, the CDR3 is TGTGCCAGCTCATCATATCCGGAGGGGGGAGGGTTCTTC.

V gene TRBV3-1 (or the pseudogene TRBV3-2) combines with J gene TRBJ1-2, with D maybe TRBD1 (5 bases). Germline CDR1 reads LGHDT; CDR2 reads YNNKEL (reference sequence). V was trimmed by 3 bases and J by 2 bases, leaving 16 bases between them. This CDR3 comprises 16 residues. This chain's CDR3 is CASSQALGTSNYGYTF. The CDR3 coding sequence is TGTGCCAGCAGCCAGGCCTTAGGGACGTCCAACTATGGCTACACCTTC.

The chain employs TRBV15 and TRBJ1-2; 9 bases line up with TRBD1. Per the germline V gene, CDR1 is LNHNV and CDR2 is YYDKDF (reference sequence). The V gene end was trimmed by 3 bases and the J gene end by 4 bases; junction bases not matched to a gene: 12. This CDR3 has 17 residues. The CDR3 here is CATSSGDRVRMSYGYTF. In DNA form, the CDR3 reads TGTGCCACCAGCAGCGGGGACAGGGTCCGTATGAGCTATGGCTACACCTTC.

V gene TRBV5-5 combines with J gene TRBJ2-2, with 9 bases aligning to TRBD1. This CDR3 has 16 amino acids. The ends lost 3 bases at V and 3 bases at J; junction bases unmatched: 6. Germline CDR1 SGHKS, CDR2 YYEKEE (reference sequence). CDR3 region: CASSSTGGADTGELFF. The CDR3 DNA reads TGTGCCAGCAGCTCGACAGGGGGTGCGGACACCGGGGAGCTGTTTTTT.